The clone carrying this T cell receptor (beta chain) has just a few counts. The CDR3 has 13 residues. The germline gives CDR1 SEHNR, CDR2 FQNEAQ (reference sequence). The germline V and J ends were trimmed by 3 bases and 1 base, with 6 bases remaining between them. This sample was taken from a study of blood T cell repertoires in COVID-19. How the authors handled the data: Researchers report that nucleated cell counts were estimated from reference gene primer amplification. Method: immunoSEQ multiplex PCR; TCRdb's copy keeps in-frame clones and lacks some. Clone size and V and J calls were adopted from that table, with D and trimming inferred from the DNA. Of approximately 110,000 clones listed, approximately 85% were seen once; the top ten hold 7% to 9%.

The rearrangement joins TRBV7-9 to TRBJ1-1; D unresolved. This receptor was taken from a man in his 70s with acute or convalescent COVID-19. Sequenced: peripheral blood. The CDR3 loop is CASSFRGNTEAFF. The CDR3 DNA sequence: TGTGCCAGCAGCTTCCGAGGGAACACTGAAGCTTTCTTT. The full variable domain, with the rest looked up from reference TRBV7-9 and TRBJ1-1, is DTGVSQNPRHKITKRGQNVTFRCDPISEHNRLYWYRQTLGQGPEFLTYFQNEAQLEKSRLLSDRFSAERPKGSFSTLEIQRTEQGDSAMYLCASSFRGNTEAFFGQGTRLTVV.